This TCR beta chain was found in a study of blood T cells in healthy people across ages. The length of the CDR3 is 16 residues. CDR1 is MNHNS, CDR2 SASEGT, per germline. After removal of 1 base from V and 4 bases from J, the junction contained 5 bases not matched to a gene. A second PCR, run for about 6 to 11 cycles, used a sample-barcoded 5' primer plus a J-beta primer mix. TCRdb redid the calling of the 5' RACE reads with MiXCR, one entry per CDR3 protein. Among about 720,000 distinct CDR3 sequences, roughly 25% were seen once, and the ten largest hold under 4.5%. The same data also went into a second study, on T cells of mothers and their children.

The sequence derives from a boy younger than 18 in good health. Input material: blood. The rearrangement joins TRBV6-1 to TRBJ2-1; 9 bases are shared with TRBD1. CDR3 in amino acids: CASSEGWDREYNEQFF. CDR3 in DNA: TGTGCCAGCAGTGAAGGTTGGGACAGGGAATACAATGAGCAGTTCTTC.